A single sample is the source of the 31 T cell receptor beta chains below, sequenced in a study of identifying expanded T cells in peripheral blood. Profiling relied on immunoSEQ multiplex PCR, and the TCRdb table lists in-frame clones only, not all of them. Here the sample spans under 95,000 clones, 75% to 90% being singletons. Sequencing was carried out using blood. The receptors derive from a person between 18 and 70 years old in good health.

V is TRBV27 and J is TRBJ2-1; possibly TRBD1 or TRBD2 for D (5 bases each). Trimming cost V 2 bases and J 8 bases, with 16 bases left between them. The CDR3 totals 15 residues. The germline CDR1 and CDR2 sequences are MNHEY and SMNVEV (reference sequence). Written as DNA, the CDR3 is TGTGCCAGCAGTTTAAGCCAGGGACGTGGTGATGAGCAGTTCTTC. It translates to CASSLSQGRGDEQFF.

The V gene is TRBV6-1, the J gene TRBJ1-6, with D possibly being TRBD1 (5 bases). Germline CDR1 MNHNS, CDR2 SASEGT. This CDR3 is built from 17 residues. The V gene lost 1 base and the J gene lost 10 bases, with 20 bases spanning the gap. This CDR3 reads CASSEDRLRGSGSPLHF. The CDR3 DNA sequence: TGTGCCAGCAGTGAAGATCGGTTGCGGGGGTCAGGGTCACCCCTCCACTTT.

The rearrangement joins TRBV11-3 to TRBJ2-3; 8 bases line up with TRBD2. CDR1 and CDR2 (germline): SGHNT, YENEEA. The CDR3 extends over 16 amino acids. J gave up 2 bases and V 5 bases, and 9 bases lay outside the gene matches. CDR3 sequence reads: CASSPGLAPYTDTQYF. The CDR3, as DNA: TGTGCCAGCAGCCCTGGACTAGCCCCTTACACAGATACGCAGTATTTT.

The chain recombines TRBV5-5 with TRBJ2-1, with D unclear. V dropped 0 bases and J dropped 3 bases, with 16 bases sitting between them. Per the germline V gene, CDR1 is SGHKS and CDR2 is YYEKEE (reference sequence). This CDR3 region has 17 residues. CDR3 loop: CASSLVPGGSLYNEQFF. CDR3 DNA sequence: TGTGCCAGCAGCTTGGTTCCCGGTGGGTCCCTCTACAATGAGCAGTTCTTC.

V is TRBV5-1 and J is TRBJ2-5; no clear D gene. The length of the CDR3 is 14 residues. V was trimmed by 1 base and J by 1 base, leaving 8 bases between them. Germline V CDR1 and CDR2: SGHRS, YFSETQ. The CDR3 DNA reads as TGCGCCAGCAGCTTGTGGCAGCTCCAAGAGACCCAGTACTTC. Translating it yields CASSLWQLQETQYF.

The chain joins TRBV11-2 to TRBJ2-7; D unclear. In germline, CDR1 is SGHAT, CDR2 FQNNGV. Trimming shortened V by 1 base and J by 3 bases, and 10 bases separated the two germline ends. The CDR3 contains 14 residues. The CDR3 nucleotides are TGTGCCAGCAGCTTAGTGTTCTCAGACTACGAGCAGTACTTC. This codes for CASSLVFSDYEQYF.

This sequence joins TRBV5-1 and TRBJ1-2; TRBD1 might be the D (5 bases). In germline, CDR1 is SGHRS, CDR2 YFSETQ. This CDR3 comprises 14 residues. The V gene lost 0 bases and the J gene lost 8 bases, with 14 bases spanning the gap. The CDR3 spells CASSLVQGNRGYTF. DNA for the CDR3: TGCGCCAGCAGCTTGGTTCAGGGCAATCGGGGCTACACCTTC.

This clone has a handful of counts. The V call is TRBV28, the J call TRBJ1-2, with unresolved D. Trimming removed 4 bases from V and 3 bases from J, with 6 bases in between. The CDR3 is 12 residues long. CDR1 is MDHEN and CDR2 is SYDVKM in the germline V gene. Here the CDR3 reads CASSSVYYGYTF. The CDR3 bases are TGTGCCAGCAGTTCGGTGTACTATGGCTACACCTTC.

The chain employs TRBV30 and TRBJ2-5, with 11 positions matching TRBD2. V trimming: 2 bases; J trimming: 4 bases; junction bases outside the gene matches: 9. This CDR3 has 16 amino acids. Looked up from germline, CDR1 is GTSNPN and CDR2 is SVGIG (reference sequence). The CDR3 protein is CAWSRGIAGGPETQYF. As DNA, the CDR3 is TGTGCCTGGAGTAGGGGAATAGCGGGGGGGCCAGAGACCCAGTACTTC. Full variable domain (outside the CDR3, taken from reference TRBV30 and TRBJ2-5): SQTIHQWPATLVQPVGSPLSLECTVEGTSNPNLYWYRQAAGRGLQLLFYSVGIGQISSEVPQNLSASRPQDRQFILSSKKLLLSDSGFYLCAWSRGIAGGPETQYFGPGTRLLVL.

The chain combines TRBV2 with TRBJ1-3; D ambiguous. The CDR3 covers 13 residues. Germline values: CDR1 SNHLY, CDR2 FYNNEI. Trimming removed 10 bases from V and 2 bases from J, with 12 bases in between. The CDR3 nucleotides read TGTGCCATCAGCGGAGGTCCTGGAAACACCATATATTTT. This translates into CAISGGPGNTIYF.

The chain links TRBV29-1 to TRBJ2-7; D is undetermined. The CDR3 is made up of 14 amino acids. The germline gives CDR1 SQVTM, CDR2 ANQGSEA. Trimming removed 5 bases at V and 2 bases at J, with 16 bases between. CDR3 DNA: TGCAGCGTTACCAATACCAACAGTGCCTACGAGCAGTACTTC. Translated: CSVTNTNSAYEQYF.

V is TRBV28 and J is TRBJ2-7, with 16 positions matching TRBD2. Per germline, CDR1 MDHEN and CDR2 SYDVKM. The junction had 10 bases not matched to a gene; V was cut back by 8 bases and J by 0 bases. This CDR3 is 18 amino acids long. In nucleotides, the CDR3 is TGTGCCAGCCCCCCGATGGGGACTAGCGGGAGGGACTCCTACGAGCAGTACTTC. It specifies CASPPMGTSGRDSYEQYF.

CDR3 coding DNA: TGTGCCCACAGGGGGCGACTTCAAGAGACCCAGTACTTC. The encoded protein is CAHRGRLQETQYF. The gene calls are TRBV30 and TRBJ2-5, with TRBD1 matching over 9 bases. From germline, CDR1 is GTSNPN and CDR2 SVGIG (reference sequence). The CDR3 covers 13 residues. The V segment lost 8 bases and the J segment 2 bases; nucleotides outside the gene matches: 6.

The V and J genes are TRBV9 and TRBJ2-2, with no clear D. The V end lost 0 bases, the J end lost 6 bases, and 12 bases lay between the germline ends. The germline gives CDR1 SGDLS, CDR2 YYNGEE. The CDR3 contains 15 residues. The CDR3 protein is CASSVDSSWSGELFF. The CDR3 DNA sequence: TGTGCCAGCAGCGTAGATTCTAGTTGGTCCGGGGAGCTGTTTTTT.

Here the CDR3 reads CASSLEPGQGVWGNEQFF. As DNA, the CDR3 is TGCGCCAGCAGCTTGGAACCGGGACAGGGGGTTTGGGGCAATGAGCAGTTCTTC. The rearrangement joins TRBV5-1 to TRBJ2-1; the match to TRBD1 covers 11 bases. This CDR3 spans 18 amino acids. Germline V gene lookup returns CDR1 SGHRS and CDR2 YFSETQ. The V gene end was trimmed by 0 bases and the J gene end by 6 bases; junction bases not matched to a gene: 11.

The chain couples TRBV5-4 to TRBJ1-1; D not certain. This CDR3 has 15 residues. V gave up 3 bases and J gave up 3 bases, with 15 bases separating them. The germline V gene encodes CDR1 SGHNT and CDR2 YYREEE (reference sequence). In DNA form, the CDR3 reads TGTGCCAGCAGCTCGCCACCATGGTCGGACACTGAAGCTTTCTTT. This sequence encodes CASSSPPWSDTEAFF.

The rearrangement uses TRBV2 and TRBJ2-2; 12 nucleotides align to TRBD2. The J segment lost 12 bases and the V segment lost 8 bases, leaving 16 bases of the junction unmatched. Germline assignment: CDR1 SNHLY and CDR2 FYNNEI. CDR3 length: 16 residues. The CDR3 coding sequence is TGTGCCAGCGAAAGAGGACTAGCGGGAAACTGGGGGCAGCTGTTTTTT. This gives the protein CASERGLAGNWGQLFF.

The rearrangement joins TRBV29-1 to TRBJ1-4, with D possibly being TRBD1 (6 bases). The germline V and J ends were trimmed by 4 bases and 4 bases, with 10 bases remaining between them. The CDR3 sequence is 13 residues long. The germline gives CDR1 SQVTM, CDR2 ANQGSEA. For the CDR3, the DNA is TGCAGCGTTGGTGGGGGCGATAATGAAAAACTGTTTTTT. Translating gives CSVGGGDNEKLFF.

The rearrangement uses TRBV19 and TRBJ1-5; D call uncertain. V was trimmed by 5 bases and J by 5 bases, leaving 19 bases between them. CDR1 LNHDA and CDR2 SQIVND come from the germline V gene (reference sequence). The CDR3 totals 16 residues. The CDR3 DNA is TGTGCCAGTAGTTACGGACTTGCCAGGCGGGATCAGCCCCAGCATTTT. The encoded protein is CASSYGLARRDQPQHF.

The CDR3, as DNA: TGCGCCAGCAGCTTGGACCAAACCAGTCGGTTCTTC. This gives the protein CASSLDQTSRFF. V is TRBV5-1 and J is TRBJ2-1, with D hard to call. From germline, CDR1 is SGHRS and CDR2 YFSETQ. V lost 0 bases, J lost 15 bases, and 13 bases lay in between. The CDR3 runs 12 residues. The complete variable domain, with remaining parts taken from reference TRBV5-1 and TRBJ2-1, reads KAGVTQTPRYLIKTRGQQVTLSCSPISGHRSVSWYQQTPGQGLQFLFEYFSETQRNKGNFPGRFSGRQFSNSRSEMNVSTLELGDSALYLCASSLDQTSRFFGPGTRLTVL.

V gene TRBV5-1 combines with J gene TRBJ2-1, with D possibly being TRBD1 (5 bases). In germline, CDR1 is SGHRS, CDR2 YFSETQ. Trimming pared 0 bases from V and 5 bases from J, leaving 12 bases between. The CDR3 loop spans 15 amino acids. This chain's CDR3 is CASSLARVSHNEQFF. In DNA form, the CDR3 reads TGCGCCAGCAGCTTGGCCAGGGTATCACACAATGAGCAGTTCTTC.

The J gene is TRBJ2-3, the V gene TRBV9; 10 bases fit TRBD1. Germline V CDR1 and CDR2: SGDLS, YYNGEE. Trimming cost V 3 bases and J 2 bases; bases outside gene matches: 9. The CDR3 runs 17 residues. This CDR3 reads CASSDPTGTGVTDTQYF. The CDR3 DNA reads as TGTGCCAGCAGCGATCCGACAGGGACAGGGGTCACAGATACGCAGTATTTT.

The V gene is TRBV19, the J gene TRBJ1-2; no firm D call. The V end was cut by 6 bases, the J end by 8 bases, with 16 bases between. This CDR3 has 13 residues. The germline V gene has CDR1 LNHDA and CDR2 SQIVND (reference sequence). Here the CDR3 DNA reads TGTGCCAGTAGCCACTATGCGAGCGACGGCTACACCTTC. As protein: CASSHYASDGYTF.

The table lists this clone with a count of one. This sequence joins TRBV7-2 and TRBJ2-7; D is ambiguous. This CDR3 has 13 residues. CDR1 is SGHTA and CDR2 is FQGNSA in the germline V gene. Trimming shortened V by 3 bases and J by 2 bases, and 8 bases separated the two germline ends. The CDR3 DNA sequence: TGTGCCAGCAGCTTGGGTCTAGCCTACGAGCAGTACTTC. Its protein product is CASSLGLAYEQYF.

V is TRBV11-2 and J is TRBJ2-6; 8 bases line up with TRBD1. Germline CDR1 and CDR2: SGHAT and FQNNGV. V was pared by 3 bases and J by 4 bases, with 8 bases of the junction left unmatched. The CDR3 consists of 17 residues. In DNA, the CDR3 is TGTGCCAGCAGCTTCCGGGACAGGTCGTCCGGGGCCAACGTCCTGACTTTC. This translates into CASSFRDRSSGANVLTF. The whole variable domain, filled in from reference TRBV11-2 and TRBJ2-6, reads EAGVAQSPRYKIIEKRQSVAFWCNPISGHATLYWYQQILGQGPKLLIQFQNNGVVDDSQLPKDRFSAERLKGVDSTLKIQPAKLEDSAVYLCASSFRDRSSGANVLTFGAGSRLTVL.

The gene calls are TRBV7-2 and TRBJ1-2, with 8 nucleotides matching TRBD1. Germline CDR1 SGHTA, CDR2 FQGNSA. V shed 4 bases and J 4 bases; nucleotides not matched to a gene: 5. This CDR3 has 14 amino acids. Written as DNA, the CDR3 is TGTGCCAGCAGCTCAACAGGGGGAGGCTATGGCTACACCTTC. Translation gives CASSSTGGGYGYTF.

The table lists this clone with a few counts. The CDR3 here is CASQTGISNSPLHF. In DNA form, the CDR3 reads TGTGCCAGCCAAACCGGGATCTCCAATTCACCCCTCCACTTT. The chain joins TRBV10-3 to TRBJ1-6; no reliable D call. The V gene's germline CDR1 is ENHRY and CDR2 SYGVKD. The CDR3 runs to 14 residues. Deletions cut 10 bases from V and 7 bases from J, with 17 bases between.

V and J are TRBV6-4 and TRBJ2-1, with 15 bases that match TRBD2. Trimming removed 2 bases from V and 10 bases from J; junction bases left unmatched: 6. CDR3 length equals 16 residues. Looked up from germline, CDR1 is MRHNA and CDR2 is SNTAGT. The CDR3 bases are TGTGCCAGCAGTGACGAGGGACTAGCGGGAGGACGGGAGCAGTTCTTC. Its protein is CASSDEGLAGGREQFF.

The chain joins TRBV6-4 to TRBJ2-7, with a weak D call TRBD2 (5 bases). The V gene's germline CDR1 is MRHNA and CDR2 SNTAGT. The CDR3 length is 19 residues. Trimming took 0 bases from V and 4 from J, leaving 25 bases between them. CDR3 residues: CASSDSTGFCRLFHYEQYF. The CDR3 DNA reads TGTGCCAGCAGTGACTCGACGGGGTTCTGCAGGCTGTTCCATTACGAGCAGTACTTC.

The rearrangement joins TRBV4-3 to TRBJ1-1; D is uncertain. Germline V gene sequence: CDR1 LGHNA, CDR2 YSLEER. V was shortened by 0 bases and J by 2 bases, with 7 bases between the two germline ends. The CDR3 length is 14 residues. The CDR3 DNA reads TGCGCCAGCAGCCAAGAAGGAGCAAACACTGAAGCTTTCTTT. As protein: CASSQEGANTEAFF.

V and J are TRBV19 and TRBJ2-7, with D hard to call. The CDR3 spans 13 residues. The germline gives CDR1 LNHDA, CDR2 SQIVND (reference sequence). Trimming took 5 bases from V and 1 from J, leaving 9 bases between them. CDR3 amino acids: CASSETGSYEQYF. In DNA form, the CDR3 reads TGTGCCAGTAGTGAGACTGGGTCCTACGAGCAGTACTTC.